This T cell receptor (beta chain) was identified during a study of early T cells in non-severe SARS-CoV-2 infection. Whole-study context: Bulk RNA isolated from unsorted whole blood underwent sequencing; chains were not paired. Study results and limitations: Anti-spike CD8 specificities were favored by VDJdb matching, whose results missed private and CD4 specificities.

Unique molecular identifiers were affixed to single, distinct cDNA molecules. A single record per CDR3 protein comes from TCRdb applying MiXCR to the 5' RACE reads. Altogether 70,000 to 85,000 distinct CDR3 sequences are present, about an eighth being singletons, with the ten largest covering roughly 3%. Trimming removed 2 bases from V and 8 bases from J, with 14 bases in between. Per the germline V gene, CDR1 is SGHRS and CDR2 is YFSETQ. There are 14 residues in the CDR3. This clonotype showed up many times. The antigen remains undetermined. V is TRBV5-1 and J is TRBJ2-4; either TRBD1 or TRBD2 may fit D (6 bases each). Material for sequencing was whole blood. The TCR sequence derives from an adult who was a healthcare worker with PCR-confirmed SARS-CoV-2 infection or an uninfected control (not recorded which). CDR3 nucleotides: TGCGCCAGCAGCTTCGCGGGACAAAGGGACATTCAGTACTTC. This codes for CASSFAGQRDIQYF. The entire variable domain, with the rest obtained from reference TRBV5-1 and TRBJ2-4, is as follows: KAGVTQTPRYLIKTRGQQVTLSCSPISGHRSVSWYQQTPGQGLQFLFEYFSETQRNKGNFPGRFSGRQFSNSRSEMNVSTLELGDSALYLCASSFAGQRDIQYFGAGTRLSVL.